Listed below are T cell receptor beta chains from one sample, sequenced in a study of T cells in Graves' hyperthyroidism and ophthalmopathy. TCRdb reanalysed the multiplex PCR reads using MiXCR and keeps one entry per CDR3 protein. Here the sample spans 500,000 to 600,000 distinct CDR3 sequences, approximately 16% being singletons. The sequenced sample was blood. The origin of the receptors is a woman aged 18-30 years with Graves' hyperthyroidism. The CDR3 runs from the conserved cysteine through the conserved F or W. Each record gives: CDR3 DNA, CDR3 protein, clone size, D gene, J gene, V gene. D genes are given only for firm matches. Only some rows state a clone size, as once, few, many or a class for expanded clones.

CDR3nt: TGTGCCAGCACCTCCTCCAGCGGGAGGTTCGAGCAGTACTTC; CDR3aa: CASTSSSGRFEQYF; abundance: few; d_gene: TRBD2; j_gene: TRBJ2-7; v_gene: TRBV12-3/TRBV12-4
CDR3nt: TGTGCCAGCAGTCCCCTGACAGGGCGAGGTCAGCCCCAGCATTTT; CDR3aa: CASSPLTGRGQPQHF; abundance: few; d_gene: TRBD1; j_gene: TRBJ1-5; v_gene: TRBV27
CDR3nt: TGCAGCGTGACAGGGGGAAATCCGAACACTGAAGCTTTCTTT; CDR3aa: CSVTGGNPNTEAFF; abundance: many; d_gene: TRBD1; j_gene: TRBJ1-1; v_gene: TRBV29-1
CDR3nt: TGTGCCAGCAGCCGTCGACTAGCTTTAGAGAATGAGCAGTTCTTC; CDR3aa: CASSRRLALENEQFF; abundance: many; d_gene: TRBD2; j_gene: TRBJ2-1; v_gene: TRBV7-2
CDR3nt: TGTGCCAGCAGACCGACAGGGATCTATAATTCACCCCTCCACTTT; CDR3aa: CASRPTGIYNSPLHF; abundance: many; d_gene: TRBD1; j_gene: TRBJ1-6; v_gene: TRBV28
CDR3nt: TGTGCCAGCAGGGCCAGGGACTTGCTGGGTACGCAGTATTTT; CDR3aa: CASRARDLLGTQYF; abundance: many; d_gene: .; j_gene: TRBJ2-3; v_gene: TRBV12-3/TRBV12-4
CDR3nt: TGCGCCAGCAGCTTGATCTCACAGGGAAGATCCGGGGAGCTGTTTTTT; CDR3aa: CASSLISQGRSGELFF; abundance: .; d_gene: .; j_gene: TRBJ2-2; v_gene: TRBV5-1
CDR3nt: TGTGCCTGGAGTGTACGCAGATCAACTAATGAAAAACTGTTTTTT; CDR3aa: CAWSVRRSTNEKLFF; abundance: few; d_gene: .; j_gene: TRBJ1-4; v_gene: TRBV30
CDR3nt: TGTGCCAGCAGTTTGGAGGTCGGCGCGGGGGGTTACAATGAGCAGTTCTTC; CDR3aa: CASSLEVGAGGYNEQFF; abundance: many; d_gene: TRBD2; j_gene: TRBJ2-1; v_gene: TRBV12-3/TRBV12-4
CDR3nt: TGTGCCAGCAGTTCCCGGGACAGGGCCACCTACGAGCAGTACTTC; CDR3aa: CASSSRDRATYEQYF; abundance: many; d_gene: TRBD1; j_gene: TRBJ2-7; v_gene: TRBV27
CDR3nt: TGTGCCAGCAGACCGGGACAAACGAACACTGAAGCTTTCTTT; CDR3aa: CASRPGQTNTEAFF; abundance: many; d_gene: .; j_gene: TRBJ1-1; v_gene: TRBV6-1
CDR3nt: TGTGCCAGCGGGAACCCGAACACCGGGGAGCTGTTTTTT; CDR3aa: CASGNPNTGELFF; abundance: few; d_gene: .; j_gene: TRBJ2-2; v_gene: TRBV7-2
CDR3nt: TGTGCCAGCAGTAGACAGGGGAGCTATGGCTACACCTTC; CDR3aa: CASSRQGSYGYTF; abundance: many; d_gene: TRBD1; j_gene: TRBJ1-2; v_gene: TRBV2
CDR3nt: TGCGCCAGCAGCCAAGAGACTAGCGGGAGGTGGTCCTACAATGAGCAGTTCTTC; CDR3aa: CASSQETSGRWSYNEQFF; abundance: many; d_gene: TRBD2; j_gene: TRBJ2-1; v_gene: TRBV4-1
CDR3nt: TGTGCCAGTAGTATCGCACAGGGTAGCACAGATACGCAGTATTTT; CDR3aa: CASSIAQGSTDTQYF; abundance: few; d_gene: .; j_gene: TRBJ2-3; v_gene: TRBV19
CDR3nt: TGTGCCAGCAGCTTAAGGTGGCTAGCGGCTAATTCCAAAAACATTCAGTACTTC; CDR3aa: CASSLRWLAANSKNIQYF; abundance: .; d_gene: TRBD2; j_gene: TRBJ2-4; v_gene: TRBV7-2
CDR3nt: TGTGCCAGCAGTCTTAGTAGCACAGATACGCAGTATTTT; CDR3aa: CASSLSSTDTQYF; abundance: many; d_gene: .; j_gene: TRBJ2-3; v_gene: TRBV28
CDR3nt: TGCGCCAGCAGTGAGGGACTAGCGGGGGAGACCCAGTACTTC; CDR3aa: CASSEGLAGETQYF; abundance: once; d_gene: TRBD2; j_gene: TRBJ2-5; v_gene: TRBV10-1
CDR3nt: TGTGCCTGGCAAAGAATAGGGTACGAGCAGTACTTC; CDR3aa: CAWQRIGYEQYF; abundance: few; d_gene: .; j_gene: TRBJ2-7; v_gene: TRBV30
CDR3nt: TGCAGTGCTAGAGATTATCCAGGGGGCAAAACTGAAGCTTTCTTT; CDR3aa: CSARDYPGGKTEAFF; abundance: many; d_gene: TRBD1; j_gene: TRBJ1-1; v_gene: TRBV20-1
CDR3nt: TGTGCCAGCAGCCCGGTGCCCTCCTACGAGCAGTACTTC; CDR3aa: CASSPVPSYEQYF; abundance: many; d_gene: .; j_gene: TRBJ2-7; v_gene: TRBV7-9
CDR3nt: TGTGCCAGCAGCCAGGGCCGTTGGGGGCCAGGGAACACTGAAGCTTTCTTT; CDR3aa: CASSQGRWGPGNTEAFF; abundance: .; d_gene: .; j_gene: TRBJ1-1; v_gene: TRBV14
CDR3nt: TGTGCCAGCAGTTTAGCTCTCCTAGCGGGGGGGCAGGTTAACAGTGAGCAGTTCTTC; CDR3aa: CASSLALLAGGQVNSEQFF; abundance: .; d_gene: TRBD2; j_gene: TRBJ2-1; v_gene: TRBV12-3/TRBV12-4
CDR3nt: TGTGCCAGCAGTCTTCTAGCGGGAGTAAACAATGAGCAGTTCTTC; CDR3aa: CASSLLAGVNNEQFF; abundance: many; d_gene: TRBD2; j_gene: TRBJ2-1; v_gene: TRBV28
CDR3nt: TGTGCCAGCAGCGCTGTGGATTGGGGCGGGGGAGGACTGGGTACGCAGTATTTT; CDR3aa: CASSAVDWGGGGLGTQYF; abundance: .; d_gene: TRBD2; j_gene: TRBJ2-3; v_gene: TRBV9
CDR3nt: TGTGCCAGCAGCACGATGGCCGCCGGGGAGCTGTTTTTT; CDR3aa: CASSTMAAGELFF; abundance: .; d_gene: .; j_gene: TRBJ2-2; v_gene: TRBV28
CDR3nt: TGTGCCAGCAGTTTCGGGATTAGCGGGAGCGCGAATGAGCAGTTCTTC; CDR3aa: CASSFGISGSANEQFF; abundance: many; d_gene: TRBD2; j_gene: TRBJ2-1; v_gene: TRBV28
CDR3nt: TGTGCCAGCAGTTACACCCCTGTGGGGGCAAGGTACAATGAGCAGTTCTTC; CDR3aa: CASSYTPVGARYNEQFF; abundance: many; d_gene: .; j_gene: TRBJ2-1; v_gene: TRBV6-1
CDR3nt: TGTGCCAGCAGCCCAGGGGGTACCTCACTAGTGGAGCAGTTCTTC; CDR3aa: CASSPGGTSLVEQFF; abundance: many; d_gene: TRBD1; j_gene: TRBJ2-1; v_gene: TRBV27
CDR3nt: TGCGCCAGCAGCCCAAATATGAACACTGAAGCTTTCTTT; CDR3aa: CASSPNMNTEAFF; abundance: many; d_gene: .; j_gene: TRBJ1-1; v_gene: TRBV5-1
CDR3nt: TGTGCCAGCAGCGTAGCCTTAGGAGATACGCAGTATTTT; CDR3aa: CASSVALGDTQYF; abundance: many; d_gene: .; j_gene: TRBJ2-3; v_gene: TRBV9
CDR3nt: TGTGCCAGCAGCTCCCTCTGGTCTTACGAGCAGTACTTC; CDR3aa: CASSSLWSYEQYF; abundance: many; d_gene: .; j_gene: TRBJ2-7; v_gene: TRBV7-2
CDR3nt: TGTGCCAGCAGCTTAGACGAGCGGGGGGGCTACAATGAGCAGTTCTTC; CDR3aa: CASSLDERGGYNEQFF; abundance: once; d_gene: TRBD2; j_gene: TRBJ2-1; v_gene: TRBV7-3
CDR3nt: TGTGCCACCAGCAGAGAGGAGACAGGGAGCACTGAAGCTTTCTTT; CDR3aa: CATSREETGSTEAFF; abundance: many; d_gene: TRBD1; j_gene: TRBJ1-1; v_gene: TRBV15
CDR3nt: TGCGCCAGCAGCCCCCTGGGAGGGGCGAGCAATCAGCCCCAGCATTTT; CDR3aa: CASSPLGGASNQPQHF; abundance: .; d_gene: .; j_gene: TRBJ1-5; v_gene: TRBV5-1
CDR3nt: TGTGCCAGCAGGGACAGGGGATTTGAAAAACTGTTTTTT; CDR3aa: CASRDRGFEKLFF; abundance: .; d_gene: TRBD1; j_gene: TRBJ1-4; v_gene: TRBV6-4
CDR3nt: TGCAGTGCTAGAGAGCGAAGGGTCATGAACACTGAAGCTTTCTTT; CDR3aa: CSARERRVMNTEAFF; abundance: many; d_gene: .; j_gene: TRBJ1-1; v_gene: TRBV20-1
CDR3nt: TGTGCCAGCCGAGGGGCCGGTGGCTACACCTTC; CDR3aa: CASRGAGGYTF; abundance: many; d_gene: .; j_gene: TRBJ1-2; v_gene: TRBV11-2
CDR3nt: TGTGCCAGCAGTTCTATTTACAGGAGCTCCTACAATGAGCAGTTCTTC; CDR3aa: CASSSIYRSSYNEQFF; abundance: few; d_gene: .; j_gene: TRBJ2-1; v_gene: TRBV6-9
CDR3nt: TGTGCCAGCAGTTCTATCAGCGGGAGAGGGGTGAGGGAGCAGTACTTC; CDR3aa: CASSSISGRGVREQYF; abundance: .; d_gene: TRBD2; j_gene: TRBJ2-7; v_gene: TRBV6-1